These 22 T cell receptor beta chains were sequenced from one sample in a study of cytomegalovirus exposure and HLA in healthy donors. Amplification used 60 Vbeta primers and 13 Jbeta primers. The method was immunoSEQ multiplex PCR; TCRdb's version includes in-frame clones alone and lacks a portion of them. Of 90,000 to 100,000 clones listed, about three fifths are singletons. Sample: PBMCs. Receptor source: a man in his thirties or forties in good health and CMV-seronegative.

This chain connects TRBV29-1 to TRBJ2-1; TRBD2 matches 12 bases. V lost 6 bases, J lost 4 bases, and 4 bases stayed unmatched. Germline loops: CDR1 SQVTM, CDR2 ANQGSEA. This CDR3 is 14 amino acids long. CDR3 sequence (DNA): TGCAGCGTAGGGACTAGCGGGCTTTACAATGAGCAGTTCTTC. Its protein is CSVGTSGLYNEQFF.

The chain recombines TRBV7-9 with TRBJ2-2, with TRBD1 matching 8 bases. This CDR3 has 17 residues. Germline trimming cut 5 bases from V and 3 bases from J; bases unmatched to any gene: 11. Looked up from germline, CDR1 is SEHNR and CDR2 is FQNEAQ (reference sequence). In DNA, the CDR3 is TGTGCCAGCAGCCAACCAAGGGACAGGAGATACACCGGGGAGCTGTTTTTT. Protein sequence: CASSQPRDRRYTGELFF. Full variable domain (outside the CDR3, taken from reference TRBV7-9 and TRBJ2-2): DTGVSQNPRHKITKRGQNVTFRCDPISEHNRLYWYRQTLGQGPEFLTYFQNEAQLEKSRLLSDRFSAERPKGSFSTLEIQRTEQGDSAMYLCASSQPRDRRYTGELFFGEGSRLTVL.

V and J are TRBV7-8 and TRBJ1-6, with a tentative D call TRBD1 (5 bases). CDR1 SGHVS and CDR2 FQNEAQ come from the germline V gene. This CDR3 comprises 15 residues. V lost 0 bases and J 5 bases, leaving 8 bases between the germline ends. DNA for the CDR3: TGTGCCAGCAGCTTAGCGGGACTAGATAATTCACCCCTCCACTTT. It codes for CASSLAGLDNSPLHF.

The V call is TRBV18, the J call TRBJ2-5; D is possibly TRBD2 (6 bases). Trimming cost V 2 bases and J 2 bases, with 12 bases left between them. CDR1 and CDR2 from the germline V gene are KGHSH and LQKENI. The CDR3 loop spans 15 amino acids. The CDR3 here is CASSPGSGGQETQYF. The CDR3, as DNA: TGTGCCAGCTCACCAGGGTCCGGGGGTCAAGAGACCCAGTACTTC.

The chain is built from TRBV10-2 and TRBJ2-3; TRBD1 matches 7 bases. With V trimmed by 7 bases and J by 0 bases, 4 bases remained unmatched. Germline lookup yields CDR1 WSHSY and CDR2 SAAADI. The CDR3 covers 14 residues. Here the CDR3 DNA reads TGCGCCAGCAATCTGGACAGGAGCACAGATACGCAGTATTTT. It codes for CASNLDRSTDTQYF.

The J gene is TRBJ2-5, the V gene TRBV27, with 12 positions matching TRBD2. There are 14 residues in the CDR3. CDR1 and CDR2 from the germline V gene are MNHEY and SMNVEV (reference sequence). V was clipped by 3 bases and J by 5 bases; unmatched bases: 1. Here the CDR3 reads CASSFLAGGETQYF. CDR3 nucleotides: TGTGCCAGCAGTTTCCTAGCGGGGGGGGAGACCCAGTACTTC.

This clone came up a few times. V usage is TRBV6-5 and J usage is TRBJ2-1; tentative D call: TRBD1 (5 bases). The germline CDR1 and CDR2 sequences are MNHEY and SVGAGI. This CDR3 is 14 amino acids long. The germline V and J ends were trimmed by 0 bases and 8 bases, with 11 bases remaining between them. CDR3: CASSYSQGFDEQFF. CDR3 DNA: TGTGCCAGCAGTTACTCCCAGGGATTCGATGAGCAGTTCTTC.

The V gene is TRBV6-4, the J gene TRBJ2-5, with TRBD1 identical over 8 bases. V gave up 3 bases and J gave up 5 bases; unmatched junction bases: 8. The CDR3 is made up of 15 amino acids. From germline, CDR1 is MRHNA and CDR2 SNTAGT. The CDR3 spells CASSEGRGLHETQYF. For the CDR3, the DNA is TGTGCCAGCAGTGAGGGCAGGGGGCTTCACGAGACCCAGTACTTC.

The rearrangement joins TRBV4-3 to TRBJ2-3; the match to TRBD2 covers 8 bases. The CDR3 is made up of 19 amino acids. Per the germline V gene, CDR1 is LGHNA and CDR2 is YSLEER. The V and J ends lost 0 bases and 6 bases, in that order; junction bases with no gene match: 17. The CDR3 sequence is CASSQEVVTGGYLGDTQYF. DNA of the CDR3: TGCGCCAGCAGCCAAGAGGTGGTAACGGGGGGGTATTTGGGTGATACGCAGTATTTT.

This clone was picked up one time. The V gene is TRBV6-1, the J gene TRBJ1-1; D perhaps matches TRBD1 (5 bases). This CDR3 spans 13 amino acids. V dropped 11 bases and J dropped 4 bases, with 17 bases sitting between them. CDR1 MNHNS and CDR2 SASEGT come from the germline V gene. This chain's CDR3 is CAFRARGGTEAFF. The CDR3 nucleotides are TGTGCCTTTCGGGCGCGGGGCGGCACTGAAGCTTTCTTT.

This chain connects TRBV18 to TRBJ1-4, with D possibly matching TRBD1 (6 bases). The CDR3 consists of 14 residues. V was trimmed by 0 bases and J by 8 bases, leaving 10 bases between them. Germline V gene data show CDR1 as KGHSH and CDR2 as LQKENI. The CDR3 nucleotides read TGTGCCAGCTCACCACCGACAGGACGCGAAAAACTGTTTTTT. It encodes CASSPPTGREKLFF. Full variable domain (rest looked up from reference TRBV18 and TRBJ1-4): NAGVMQNPRHLVRRRGQEARLRCSPMKGHSHVYWYRQLPEEGLKFMVYLQKENIIDESGMPKERFSAEFPKEGPSILRIQQVVRGDSAAYFCASSPPTGREKLFFGSGTQLSVL.

The CDR3 region is CASGLVRTSGRSGSYNEQFF. The CDR3 bases are TGTGCTAGTGGTTTGGTACGAACTAGCGGGAGGTCTGGGTCCTACAATGAGCAGTTCTTC. The V gene is TRBV12-5, the J gene TRBJ2-1; TRBD2 matches 12 bases. CDR1 and CDR2 from the germline V gene are LGHNT and FRNRAP. The CDR3 spans 20 residues. V was pared by 0 bases and J by 1 base, with 10 bases of the junction left unmatched.

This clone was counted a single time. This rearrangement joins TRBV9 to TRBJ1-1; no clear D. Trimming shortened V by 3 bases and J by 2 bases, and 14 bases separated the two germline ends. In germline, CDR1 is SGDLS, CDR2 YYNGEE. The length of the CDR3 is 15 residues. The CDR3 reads CASSALHLANTEAFF. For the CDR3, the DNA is TGTGCCAGCAGCGCACTACATTTGGCTAACACTGAAGCTTTCTTT.

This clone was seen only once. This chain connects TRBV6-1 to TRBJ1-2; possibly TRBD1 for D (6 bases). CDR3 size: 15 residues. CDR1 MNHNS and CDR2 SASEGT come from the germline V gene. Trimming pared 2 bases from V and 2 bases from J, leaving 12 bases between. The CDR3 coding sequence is TGTGCCAGCAGTGAATTTACAGGGCCGAACTATGGCTACACCTTC. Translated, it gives CASSEFTGPNYGYTF.

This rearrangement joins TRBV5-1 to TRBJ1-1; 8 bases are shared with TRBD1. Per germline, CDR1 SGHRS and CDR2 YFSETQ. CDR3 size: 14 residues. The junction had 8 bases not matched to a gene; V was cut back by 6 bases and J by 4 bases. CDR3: CASKVRGQGTEAFF. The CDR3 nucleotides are TGCGCCAGCAAAGTCAGGGGGCAAGGCACTGAAGCTTTCTTT. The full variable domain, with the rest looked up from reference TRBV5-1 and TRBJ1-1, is KAGVTQTPRYLIKTRGQQVTLSCSPISGHRSVSWYQQTPGQGLQFLFEYFSETQRNKGNFPGRFSGRQFSNSRSEMNVSTLELGDSALYLCASKVRGQGTEAFFGQGTRLTVV.

Here the CDR3 reads CASSPGQTSNTEAFF. Written as DNA, the CDR3 is TGTGCCAGCAGTCCGGGACAGACCTCGAACACTGAAGCTTTCTTT. The rearrangement joins TRBV25-1 to TRBJ1-1; 7 positions agree with TRBD1. The CDR3 covers 15 residues. Unmatched junction bases numbered 7, after V lost 5 bases and J lost 1 base. From germline, CDR1 is MGHDK and CDR2 SYGVNS.

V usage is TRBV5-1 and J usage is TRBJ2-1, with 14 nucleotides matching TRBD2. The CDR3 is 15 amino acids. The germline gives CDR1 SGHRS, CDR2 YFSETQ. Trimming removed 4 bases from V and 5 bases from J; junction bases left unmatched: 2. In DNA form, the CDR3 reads TGCGCCAGCAGCCTGGGACTAGCGGGAGACAATGAGCAGTTCTTC. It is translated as CASSLGLAGDNEQFF. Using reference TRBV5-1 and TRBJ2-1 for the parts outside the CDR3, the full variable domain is KAGVTQTPRYLIKTRGQQVTLSCSPISGHRSVSWYQQTPGQGLQFLFEYFSETQRNKGNFPGRFSGRQFSNSRSEMNVSTLELGDSALYLCASSLGLAGDNEQFFGPGTRLTVL.

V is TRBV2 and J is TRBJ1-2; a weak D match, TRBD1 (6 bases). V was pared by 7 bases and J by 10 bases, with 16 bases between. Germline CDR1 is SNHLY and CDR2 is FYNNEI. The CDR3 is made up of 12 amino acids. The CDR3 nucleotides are TGTGCCAGCACGGACAGCCCCATTGTCTACACCTTC. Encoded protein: CASTDSPIVYTF.

In nucleotides, the CDR3 is TGTGCCAGCAGCCTTGGACAGGGGGCTGCCACAGATACGCAGTATTTT. Encoded protein: CASSLGQGAATDTQYF. This sequence joins TRBV11-1 and TRBJ2-3; 11 bases map to TRBD1. With V trimmed by 5 bases and J by 2 bases, 6 bases remained unmatched. This CDR3 is built from 16 residues. CDR1 and CDR2 from the germline V gene are SGHAT and FQDESV (reference sequence).

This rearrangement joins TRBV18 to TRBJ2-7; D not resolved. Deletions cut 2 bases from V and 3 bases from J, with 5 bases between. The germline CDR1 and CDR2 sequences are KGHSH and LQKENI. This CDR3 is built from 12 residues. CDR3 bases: TGTGCCAGCTCACCAGCGCACTACGAGCAGTACTTC. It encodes CASSPAHYEQYF. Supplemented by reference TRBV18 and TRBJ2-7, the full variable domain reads NAGVMQNPRHLVRRRGQEARLRCSPMKGHSHVYWYRQLPEEGLKFMVYLQKENIIDESGMPKERFSAEFPKEGPSILRIQQVVRGDSAAYFCASSPAHYEQYFGPGTRLTVT.

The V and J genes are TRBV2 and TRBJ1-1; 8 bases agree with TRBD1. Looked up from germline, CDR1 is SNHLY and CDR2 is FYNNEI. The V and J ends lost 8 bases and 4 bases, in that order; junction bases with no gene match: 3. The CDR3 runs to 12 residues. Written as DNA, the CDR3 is TGTGCCAGCCGAACAGGGGGCACTGAAGCTTTCTTT. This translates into CASRTGGTEAFF.

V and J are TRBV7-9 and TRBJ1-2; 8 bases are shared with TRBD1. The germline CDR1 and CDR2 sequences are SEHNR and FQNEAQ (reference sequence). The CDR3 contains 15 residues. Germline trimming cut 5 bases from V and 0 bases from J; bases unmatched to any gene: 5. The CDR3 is CASSPRQGTNYGYTF. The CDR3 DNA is TGTGCCAGCAGCCCGAGACAGGGGACTAACTATGGCTACACCTTC.